These T cell receptor beta chains were read from a single sample in a study of shared clonotypes between healthy human individuals. Data came from immunoSEQ multiplex PCR; TCRdb stores just in-frame clones and leaves some out. The data show 450,000 to 650,000 clones, with around three quarters seen just once and more than 10% held by the top ten. Sequencing was performed on PBMCs. The source is a woman in her thirties or forties in good health. Some clones in this sample may be carry-over from other donors' samples. Each CDR3 is given with its conserved first and last residue. D genes are given only for firm matches. Not every row has a clone size; where given, it reads once, few, many or a size class.

CATKFGMNTEAFF,TGTGCCACAAAGTTCGGGATGAACACTGAAGCTTTCTTT,TRBV28,NA,TRBJ1-1,NA
CATSREEGFHVETQYF,TGTGCCACCAGCAGAGAGGAGGGATTCCATGTCGAGACCCAGTACTTC,TRBV15,NA,TRBJ2-5,NA
CASSPRDSPQETQYF,TGTGCCAGCAGCCCCCGGGACAGCCCCCAAGAGACCCAGTACTTC,TRBV7-8,TRBD1,TRBJ2-5,NA
CASRPSSGRGTDTQYF,TGCGCCAGCAGACCATCTAGCGGGAGGGGCACAGATACGCAGTATTTT,TRBV5-1,TRBD2,TRBJ2-3,NA
CASSQDHQLAGGGTQYF,TGCGCCAGCAGCCAAGATCATCAACTAGCGGGAGGTGGTACGCAGTATTTT,TRBV4-1,TRBD2,TRBJ2-3,medium-sized
CAIRKGPYNEQFF,TGTGCCATCAGGAAGGGACCGTACAATGAGCAGTTCTTC,TRBV10-3,NA,TRBJ2-1,NA
CASSLNRERAQFF,TGTGCCAGCAGCCTCAACAGGGAGCGTGCGCAGTTCTTC,TRBV7-6,NA,TRBJ2-1,NA
CASSLAGGPWDTQYF,TGTGCCAGTAGTCTAGCGGGAGGGCCCTGGGATACGCAGTATTTT,TRBV19,TRBD2,TRBJ2-3,few
CASSDREAYQPQHF,TGTGCCAGTAGTGACAGGGAGGCTTACCAGCCCCAGCATTTT,TRBV19,TRBD1,TRBJ1-5,NA
CASSFLAGDPYEQYF,TGCGCCAGCAGCTTCCTAGCGGGGGATCCCTACGAGCAGTACTTC,TRBV5-1,TRBD2,TRBJ2-7,NA
CASSVYRALNEKLFF,TGTGCCAGCAGTGTCTACAGGGCCCTTAATGAAAAACTGTTTTTT,TRBV6-1,NA,TRBJ1-4,few
CASSQDGKGETEASF,TGCGCCAGCAGCCAAGATGGGAAGGGTGAAACTGAAGCTTCCTTT,TRBV4-3,NA,TRBJ1-1,NA
CASRRTWGTQYF,TGTGCCAGCAGGAGGACTTGGGGTACGCAGTATTTT,TRBV5-5,NA,TRBJ2-3,few
CASSFGLAGEGETQYF,TGTGCTAGCAGCTTCGGACTAGCGGGAGAGGGAGAGACCCAGTACTTC,TRBV7-7,TRBD2,TRBJ2-5,NA
CASSLQVNTEAFF,TGTGCCAGCAGTTTACAAGTGAACACTGAAGCTTTCTTT,TRBV27,NA,TRBJ1-1,NA
CSVDRTVSTDTQYF,TGCAGCGTTGACCGGACAGTTAGCACAGATACGCAGTATTTT,TRBV29-1,NA,TRBJ2-3,NA
CASSGTMSGELFF,TGTGCCAGCAGTGGGACTATGTCCGGGGAGCTGTTTTTT,TRBV2,NA,TRBJ2-2,NA
CASSGQGETQYF,TGTGCCAGCAGTGGCCAGGGGGAGACCCAGTACTTC,TRBV2,NA,TRBJ2-5,once
CASSRPDAGNSPLHF,TGTGCCAGCAGCCGACCGGACGCCGGGAATTCACCCCTCCACTTT,TRBV4-2,NA,TRBJ1-6,NA
CASSEMLFYNEQFF,TGTGCCAGCAGTGAAATGCTATTCTACAATGAGCAGTTCTTC,TRBV2,NA,TRBJ2-1,few
CASSLPDRGLDGELFF,TGTGCCAGCAGCTTACCCGACAGGGGGCTGGACGGGGAGCTGTTTTTT,TRBV7-2,TRBD1,TRBJ2-2,NA
CASSRDREASYEQYF,TGTGCCAGCAGCCGGGACAGGGAAGCCTCCTACGAGCAGTACTTC,TRBV27,TRBD1,TRBJ2-7,NA
CSARDGQGAFF,TGCAGTGCTAGAGATGGCCAGGGGGCTTTCTTT,TRBV20-1,NA,TRBJ1-1,NA
CASSLSVNRASNQPQHF,TGTGCCAGCAGTTTATCAGTTAACAGGGCAAGCAATCAGCCCCAGCATTTT,TRBV28,NA,TRBJ1-5,NA
CNMEGTDTQYF,TGCAATATGGAGGGCACAGATACGCAGTATTTT,TRBV29-1,NA,TRBJ2-3,once
CASSFNRETEAFF,TGCGCCAGCAGCTTTAACAGGGAGACTGAAGCTTTCTTT,TRBV5-1,NA,TRBJ1-1,NA